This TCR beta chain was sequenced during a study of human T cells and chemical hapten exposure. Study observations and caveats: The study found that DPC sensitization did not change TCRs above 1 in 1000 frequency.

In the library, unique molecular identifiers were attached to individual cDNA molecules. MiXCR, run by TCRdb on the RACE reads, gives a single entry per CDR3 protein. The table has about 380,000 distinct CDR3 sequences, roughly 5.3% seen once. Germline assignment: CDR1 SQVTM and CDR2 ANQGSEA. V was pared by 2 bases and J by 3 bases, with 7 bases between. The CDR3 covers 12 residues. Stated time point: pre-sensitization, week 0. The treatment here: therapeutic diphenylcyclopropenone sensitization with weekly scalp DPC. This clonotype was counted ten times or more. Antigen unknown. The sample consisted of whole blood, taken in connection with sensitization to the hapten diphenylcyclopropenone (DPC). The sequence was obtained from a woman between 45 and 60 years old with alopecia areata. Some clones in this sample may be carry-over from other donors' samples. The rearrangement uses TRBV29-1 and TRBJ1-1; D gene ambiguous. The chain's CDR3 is CSVELIHTEAFF. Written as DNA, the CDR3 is TGCAGCGTTGAACTGATTCACACTGAAGCTTTCTTT.